These 2 T cell receptor beta chains came from one sample sequenced in a study of T-cell reconstitution after alpha-beta-depleted transplantation in children. Preparation of the TCRbeta library was carried out with unique molecular identifiers. A single record per CDR3 protein comes from TCRdb applying MiXCR to the PCR reads. The sample has about 340,000 distinct CDR3 sequences, roughly 17% seen once. This material consisted of PBMCs, mostly from graft donor cells, taken 360 days after TCRalphabeta/CD19-depleted stem cell transplant. The receptors shown here come from a male patient aged 2-9 years who had a stem cell transplant for acute lymphoblastic leukemia, so the T cells may come from the graft donor.

This clonotype was seen ten or more times. This sequence joins TRBV20-1 and TRBJ2-1, with D uncertain. The length of the CDR3 is 14 residues. Between the trimmed V and J ends, which lost 0 bases and 5 bases, there was a span of 11 bases. Germline V gives CDR1 DFQATT, CDR2 SNEGSKA (reference sequence). DNA of the CDR3: TGCAGTGCTAGAGATCCGCCGCCCCACAATGAGCAGTTCTTC. This translates into CSARDPPPHNEQFF.

This clonotype was seen only a few times. The CDR3 nucleotides are TGCGCCAGCAGCCCCTATCCAGACAGTAATCGCCTCTGGGCCAACGTCCTGACTTTC. Its protein product is CASSPYPDSNRLWANVLTF. The chain carries TRBV4-3 and TRBJ2-6, with D tentatively TRBD1 (5 bases). V was trimmed by 4 bases and J by 5 bases, leaving 24 bases between them. The CDR3 has 19 residues. In germline, CDR1 is LGHNA, CDR2 YSLEER.